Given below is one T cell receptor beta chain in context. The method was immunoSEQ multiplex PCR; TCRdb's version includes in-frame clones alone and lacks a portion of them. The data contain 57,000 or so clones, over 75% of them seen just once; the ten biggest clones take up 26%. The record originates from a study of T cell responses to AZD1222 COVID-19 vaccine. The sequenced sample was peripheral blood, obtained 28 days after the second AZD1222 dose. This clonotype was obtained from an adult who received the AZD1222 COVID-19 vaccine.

CDR3 in amino acids: CASSSPTGGLHNEQFF. CDR3 bases: TGTGCCAGCAGTTCCCCGACGGGAGGACTTCATAATGAGCAGTTCTTC. This rearrangement joins TRBV28 to TRBJ2-1; 7 bases line up with TRBD2. This CDR3 has 16 residues. Losses at the gene ends were 4 bases for V and 7 bases for J; bases not matched to a gene: 13. Germline V gene data show CDR1 as MDHEN and CDR2 as SYDVKM.